This T cell receptor (beta chain) was documented in a study of blood T cell repertoires in COVID-19. The wider study: Some COVID-19 samples were acute and others convalescent; all came from the United States, Italy and Spain. T cells, B-cell-depleted T cells, or PBMCs supplied cDNA or gDNA.

The age range of participants was 18 to 89 years, with residence in fewer than 25 US areas. After removal of 3 bases from V and 3 bases from J, the junction contained 12 bases not matched to a gene. Germline CDR1 is MDHEN and CDR2 is SYDVKM. The CDR3 has 17 residues. Measured with immunoSEQ multiplex PCR; TCRdb has only the in-frame clones, and not every one. The repertoire holds roughly 430,000 clones, with around nine tenths as singletons. The TCR originated in a woman in her late teens or twenties who had been exposed to COVID-19. The J gene is TRBJ2-3, the V gene TRBV28; 7 bases map to TRBD2. The sequenced material came from PBMCs or T cells enriched from blood (not recorded which). CDR3: CASSFPFGGSSTDTQYF. The DNA for the CDR3 is TGTGCCAGCAGTTTTCCCTTTGGCGGGAGTTCGACAGATACGCAGTATTTT.